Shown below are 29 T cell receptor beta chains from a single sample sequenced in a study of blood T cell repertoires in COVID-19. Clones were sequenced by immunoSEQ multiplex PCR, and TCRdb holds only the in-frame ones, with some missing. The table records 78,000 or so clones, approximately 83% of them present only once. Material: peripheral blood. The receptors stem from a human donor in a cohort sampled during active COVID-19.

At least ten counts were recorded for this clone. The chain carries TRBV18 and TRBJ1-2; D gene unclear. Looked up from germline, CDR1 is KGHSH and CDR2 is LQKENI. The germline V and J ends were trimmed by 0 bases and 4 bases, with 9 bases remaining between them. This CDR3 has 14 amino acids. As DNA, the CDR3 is TGTGCCAGCTCACCACCTACAGAGAGCTATGGCTACACCTTC. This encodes CASSPPTESYGYTF. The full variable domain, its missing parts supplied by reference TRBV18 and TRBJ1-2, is NAGVMQNPRHLVRRRGQEARLRCSPMKGHSHVYWYRQLPEEGLKFMVYLQKENIIDESGMPKERFSAEFPKEGPSILRIQQVVRGDSAAYFCASSPPTESYGYTFGSGTRLTVV.

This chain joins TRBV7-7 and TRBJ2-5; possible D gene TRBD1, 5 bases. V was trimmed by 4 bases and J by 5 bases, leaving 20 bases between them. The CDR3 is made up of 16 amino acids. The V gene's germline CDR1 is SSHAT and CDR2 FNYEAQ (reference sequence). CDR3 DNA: TGTGCCAGCAGCTCCGCCGGCAGGGTGACCCACGAGACCCAGTACTTC. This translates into CASSSAGRVTHETQYF.

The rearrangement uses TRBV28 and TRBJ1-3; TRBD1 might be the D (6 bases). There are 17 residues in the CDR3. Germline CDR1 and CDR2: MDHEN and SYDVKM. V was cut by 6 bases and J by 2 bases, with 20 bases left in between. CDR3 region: CASSTGTIRFTGNTIYF. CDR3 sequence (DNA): TGTGCCAGCAGCACTGGGACAATCCGATTCACTGGAAACACCATATATTTT.

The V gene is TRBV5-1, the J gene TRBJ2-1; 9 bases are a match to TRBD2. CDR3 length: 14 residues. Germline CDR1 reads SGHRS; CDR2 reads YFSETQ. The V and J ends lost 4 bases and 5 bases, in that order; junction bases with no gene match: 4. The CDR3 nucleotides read TGCGCCAGCAGCCATAGCGGGAGCGACAATGAGCAGTTCTTC. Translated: CASSHSGSDNEQFF.

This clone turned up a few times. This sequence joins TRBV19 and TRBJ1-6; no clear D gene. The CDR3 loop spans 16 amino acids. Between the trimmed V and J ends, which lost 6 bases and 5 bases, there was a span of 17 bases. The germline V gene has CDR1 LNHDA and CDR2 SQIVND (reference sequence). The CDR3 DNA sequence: TGTGCCAGTAGCATTTTCGGCGGCACGGATAATTCACCCCTCCACTTT. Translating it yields CASSIFGGTDNSPLHF.

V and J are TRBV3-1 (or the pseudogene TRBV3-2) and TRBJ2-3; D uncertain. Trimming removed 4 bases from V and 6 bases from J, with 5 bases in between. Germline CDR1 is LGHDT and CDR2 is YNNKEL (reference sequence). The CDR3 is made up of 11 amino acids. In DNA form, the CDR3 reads TGTGCCAGCAGCCGGGCGGATACGCAGTATTTT. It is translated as CASSRADTQYF.

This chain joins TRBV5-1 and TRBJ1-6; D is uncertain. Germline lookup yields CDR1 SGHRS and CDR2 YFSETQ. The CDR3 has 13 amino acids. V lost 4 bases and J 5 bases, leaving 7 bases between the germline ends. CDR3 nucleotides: TGCGCCAGCAGCAACGCAGATAATTCACCCCTCCACTTT. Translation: CASSNADNSPLHF.

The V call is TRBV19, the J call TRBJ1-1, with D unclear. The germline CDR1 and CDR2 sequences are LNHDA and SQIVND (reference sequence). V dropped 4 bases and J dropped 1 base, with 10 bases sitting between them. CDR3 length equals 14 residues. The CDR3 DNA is TGTGCCAGTAGTAATGTGGCTGGGAACACTGAAGCTTTCTTT. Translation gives CASSNVAGNTEAFF.

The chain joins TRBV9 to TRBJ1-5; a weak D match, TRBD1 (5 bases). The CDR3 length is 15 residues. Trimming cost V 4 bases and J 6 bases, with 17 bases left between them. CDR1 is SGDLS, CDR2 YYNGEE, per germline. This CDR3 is CASSLEGQGGQPQHF. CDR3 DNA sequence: TGTGCCAGCAGCCTAGAGGGGCAGGGAGGTCAGCCCCAGCATTTT.

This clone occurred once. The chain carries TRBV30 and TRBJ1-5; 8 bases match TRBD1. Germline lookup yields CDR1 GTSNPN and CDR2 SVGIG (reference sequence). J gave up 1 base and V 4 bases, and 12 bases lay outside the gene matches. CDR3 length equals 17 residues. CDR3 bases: TGTGCCTGGACTGTACCTACAGGGGGGGTGAGCAATCAGCCCCAGCATTTT. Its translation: CAWTVPTGGVSNQPQHF. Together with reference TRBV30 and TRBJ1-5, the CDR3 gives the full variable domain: SQTIHQWPATLVQPVGSPLSLECTVEGTSNPNLYWYRQAAGRGLQLLFYSVGIGQISSEVPQNLSASRPQDRQFILSSKKLLLSDSGFYLCAWTVPTGGVSNQPQHFGDGTRLSIL.

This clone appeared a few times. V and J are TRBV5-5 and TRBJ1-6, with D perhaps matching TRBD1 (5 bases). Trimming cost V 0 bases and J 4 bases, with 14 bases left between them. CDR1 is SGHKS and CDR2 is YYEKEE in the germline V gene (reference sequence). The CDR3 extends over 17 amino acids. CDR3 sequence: CASSLEVIGHYNSPLHF. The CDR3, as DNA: TGTGCCAGCAGCTTGGAAGTTATAGGACATTATAATTCACCCCTCCACTTT.

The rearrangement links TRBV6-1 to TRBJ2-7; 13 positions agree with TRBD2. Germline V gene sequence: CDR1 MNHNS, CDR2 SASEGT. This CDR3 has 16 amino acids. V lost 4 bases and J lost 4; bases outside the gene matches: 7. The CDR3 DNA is TGTGCCAGCAGTGCCCGACTAGCGGGAGGATCGTACGAGCAGTACTTC. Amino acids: CASSARLAGGSYEQYF.

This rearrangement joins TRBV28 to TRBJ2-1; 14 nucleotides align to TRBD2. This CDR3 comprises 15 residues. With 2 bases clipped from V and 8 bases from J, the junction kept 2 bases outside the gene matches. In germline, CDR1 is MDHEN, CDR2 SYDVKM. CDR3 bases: TGTGCCAGCAGTTTAGGGACTAGCGGGAGCTATGAGCAGTTCTTC. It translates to CASSLGTSGSYEQFF.

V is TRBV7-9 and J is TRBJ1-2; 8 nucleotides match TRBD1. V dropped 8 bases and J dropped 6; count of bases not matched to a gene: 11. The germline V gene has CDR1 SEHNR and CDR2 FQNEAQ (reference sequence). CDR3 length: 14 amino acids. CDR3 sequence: CASGPRTGWHGYTF. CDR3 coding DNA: TGTGCCAGCGGACCTCGGACAGGGTGGCATGGCTACACCTTC.

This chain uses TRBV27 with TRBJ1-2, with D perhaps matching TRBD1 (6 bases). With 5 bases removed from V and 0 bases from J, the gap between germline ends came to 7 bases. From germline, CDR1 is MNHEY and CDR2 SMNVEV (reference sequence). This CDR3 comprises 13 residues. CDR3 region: CASSRTANYGYTF. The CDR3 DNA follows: TGTGCCAGCAGTCGGACAGCTAACTATGGCTACACCTTC.

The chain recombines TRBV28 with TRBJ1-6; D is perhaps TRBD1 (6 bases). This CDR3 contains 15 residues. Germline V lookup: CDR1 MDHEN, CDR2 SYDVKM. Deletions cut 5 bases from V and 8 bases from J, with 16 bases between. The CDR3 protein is CASSGGTGWDSPLHF. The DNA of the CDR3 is TGTGCCAGCAGTGGAGGTACAGGGTGGGATTCACCCCTCCACTTT.

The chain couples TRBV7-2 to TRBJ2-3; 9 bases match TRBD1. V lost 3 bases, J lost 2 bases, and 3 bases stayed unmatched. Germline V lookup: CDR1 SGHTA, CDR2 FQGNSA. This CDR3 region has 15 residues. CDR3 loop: CASSFGDRVTDTQYF. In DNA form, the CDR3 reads TGTGCCAGCAGCTTCGGGGACAGGGTCACAGATACGCAGTATTTT.

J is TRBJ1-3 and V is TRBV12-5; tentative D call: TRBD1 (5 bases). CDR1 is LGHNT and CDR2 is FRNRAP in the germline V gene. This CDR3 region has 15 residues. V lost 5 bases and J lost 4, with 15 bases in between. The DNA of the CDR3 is TGTGCTAGTGGTCCAAGGGCGGGGGTCGGAAACACCATATATTTT. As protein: CASGPRAGVGNTIYF.

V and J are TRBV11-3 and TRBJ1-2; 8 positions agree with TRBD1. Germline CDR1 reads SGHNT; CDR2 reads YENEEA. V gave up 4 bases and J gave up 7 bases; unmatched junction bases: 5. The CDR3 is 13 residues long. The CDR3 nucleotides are TGTGCCAGCAGCTGGACAGGGCTGAGTGGCTACACCTTC. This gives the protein CASSWTGLSGYTF.

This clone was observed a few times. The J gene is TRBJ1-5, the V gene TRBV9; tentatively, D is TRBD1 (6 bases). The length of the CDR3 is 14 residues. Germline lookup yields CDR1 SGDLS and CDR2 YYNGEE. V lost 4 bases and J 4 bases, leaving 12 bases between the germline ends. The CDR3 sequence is CASSPDSKNQPQHF. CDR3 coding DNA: TGTGCCAGCAGCCCGGACAGTAAGAATCAGCCCCAGCATTTT.

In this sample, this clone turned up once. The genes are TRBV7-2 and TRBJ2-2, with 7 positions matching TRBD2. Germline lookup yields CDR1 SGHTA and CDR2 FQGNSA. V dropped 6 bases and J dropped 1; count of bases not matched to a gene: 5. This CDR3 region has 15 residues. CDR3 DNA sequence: TGTGCCAGCAGGATCGCTAGCGGGAACACCGGGGAGCTGTTTTTT. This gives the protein CASRIASGNTGELFF.

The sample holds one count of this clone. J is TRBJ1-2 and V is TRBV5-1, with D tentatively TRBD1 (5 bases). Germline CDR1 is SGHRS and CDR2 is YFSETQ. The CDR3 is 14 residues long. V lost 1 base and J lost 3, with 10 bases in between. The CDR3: CASSLTGPDYGYTF. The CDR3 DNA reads TGCGCCAGCAGCTTGACAGGCCCAGACTATGGCTACACCTTC. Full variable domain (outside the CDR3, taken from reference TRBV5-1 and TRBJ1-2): KAGVTQTPRYLIKTRGQQVTLSCSPISGHRSVSWYQQTPGQGLQFLFEYFSETQRNKGNFPGRFSGRQFSNSRSEMNVSTLELGDSALYLCASSLTGPDYGYTFGSGTRLTVV.

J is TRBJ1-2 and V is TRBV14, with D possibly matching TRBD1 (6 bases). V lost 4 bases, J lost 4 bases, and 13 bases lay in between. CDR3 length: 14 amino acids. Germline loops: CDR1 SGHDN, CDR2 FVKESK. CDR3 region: CASSRETGIYGYTF. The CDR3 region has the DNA TGTGCCAGCAGCCGCGAGACAGGCATCTATGGCTACACCTTC.

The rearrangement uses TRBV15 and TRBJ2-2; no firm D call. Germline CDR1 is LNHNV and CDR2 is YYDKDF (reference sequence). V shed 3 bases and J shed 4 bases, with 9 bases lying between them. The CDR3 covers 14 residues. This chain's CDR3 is CATSSHSFTGELFF. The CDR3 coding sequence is TGTGCCACCAGCAGCCACAGCTTCACCGGGGAGCTGTTTTTT.

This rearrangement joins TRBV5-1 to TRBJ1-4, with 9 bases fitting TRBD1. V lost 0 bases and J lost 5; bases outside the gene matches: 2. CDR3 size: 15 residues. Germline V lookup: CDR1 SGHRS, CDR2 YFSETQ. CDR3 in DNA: TGCGCCAGCAGCTTGGCGACAGGGGGAAATGAAAAACTGTTTTTT. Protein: CASSLATGGNEKLFF.

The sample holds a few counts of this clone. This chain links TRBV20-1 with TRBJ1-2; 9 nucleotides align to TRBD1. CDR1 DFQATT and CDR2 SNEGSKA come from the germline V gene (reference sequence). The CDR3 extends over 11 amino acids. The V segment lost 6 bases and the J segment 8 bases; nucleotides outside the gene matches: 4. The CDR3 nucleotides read TGCAGTGCCAGGGACAGGGTCGGCTACACCTTC. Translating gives CSARDRVGYTF.

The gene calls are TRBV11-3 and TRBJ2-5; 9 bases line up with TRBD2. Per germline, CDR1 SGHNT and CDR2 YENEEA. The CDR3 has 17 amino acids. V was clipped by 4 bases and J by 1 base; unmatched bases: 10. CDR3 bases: TGTGCCAGCAGCTCTTACGAGACTAGCGGCTTCCAAGAGACCCAGTACTTC. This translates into CASSSYETSGFQETQYF.

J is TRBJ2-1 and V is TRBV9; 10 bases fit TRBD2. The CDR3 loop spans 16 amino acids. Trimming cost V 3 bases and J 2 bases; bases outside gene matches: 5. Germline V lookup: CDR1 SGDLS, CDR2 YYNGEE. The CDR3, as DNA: TGTGCCAGCAGCGCCGAAGCGGGAGGGGCCTACAATGAGCAGTTCTTC. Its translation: CASSAEAGGAYNEQFF.

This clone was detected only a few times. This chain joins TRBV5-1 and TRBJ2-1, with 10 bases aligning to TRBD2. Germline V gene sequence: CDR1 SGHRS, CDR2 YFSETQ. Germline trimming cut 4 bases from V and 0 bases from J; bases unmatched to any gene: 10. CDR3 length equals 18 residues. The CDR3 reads CASSGASGGRSSYNEQFF. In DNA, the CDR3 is TGCGCCAGCAGCGGGGCTAGCGGGGGCCGGAGCTCCTACAATGAGCAGTTCTTC.